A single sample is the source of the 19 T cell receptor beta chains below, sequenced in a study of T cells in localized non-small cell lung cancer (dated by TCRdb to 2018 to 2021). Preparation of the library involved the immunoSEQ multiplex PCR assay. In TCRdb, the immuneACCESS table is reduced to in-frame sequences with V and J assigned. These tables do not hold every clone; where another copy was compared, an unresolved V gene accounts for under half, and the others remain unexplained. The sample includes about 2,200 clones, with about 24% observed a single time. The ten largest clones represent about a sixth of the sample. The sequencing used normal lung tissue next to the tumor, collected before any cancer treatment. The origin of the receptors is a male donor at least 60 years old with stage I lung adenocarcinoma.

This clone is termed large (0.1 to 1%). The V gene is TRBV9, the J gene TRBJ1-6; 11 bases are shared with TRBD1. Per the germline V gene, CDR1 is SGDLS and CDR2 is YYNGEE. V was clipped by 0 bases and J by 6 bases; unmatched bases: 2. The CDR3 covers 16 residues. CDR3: CASSVEGTGGNSPLHF. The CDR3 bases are TGTGCCAGCAGCGTAGAGGGGACAGGGGGTAATTCACCCCTCCACTTT. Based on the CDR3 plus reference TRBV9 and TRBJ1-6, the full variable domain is DSGVTQTPKHLITATGQRVTLRCSPRSGDLSVYWYQQSLDQGLQFLIQYYNGEERAKGNILERFSAQQFPDLHSELNLSSLELGDSALYFCASSVEGTGGNSPLHFGNGTRLTVT.

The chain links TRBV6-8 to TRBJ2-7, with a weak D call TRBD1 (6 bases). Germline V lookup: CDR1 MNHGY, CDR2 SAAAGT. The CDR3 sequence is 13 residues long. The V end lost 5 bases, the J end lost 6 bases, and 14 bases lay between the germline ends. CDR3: CASSPPGTSEQYF. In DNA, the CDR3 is TGTGCCAGCAGTCCCCCCGGGACATCCGAGCAGTACTTC.

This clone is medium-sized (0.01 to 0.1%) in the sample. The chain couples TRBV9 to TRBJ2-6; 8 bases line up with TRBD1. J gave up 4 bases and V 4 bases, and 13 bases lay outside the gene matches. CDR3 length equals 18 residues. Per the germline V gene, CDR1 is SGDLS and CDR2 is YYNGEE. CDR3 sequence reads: CASSFSGTGGVGANVLTF. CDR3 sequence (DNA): TGTGCCAGCAGCTTCTCCGGGACAGGCGGTGTGGGGGCCAACGTCCTGACTTTC.

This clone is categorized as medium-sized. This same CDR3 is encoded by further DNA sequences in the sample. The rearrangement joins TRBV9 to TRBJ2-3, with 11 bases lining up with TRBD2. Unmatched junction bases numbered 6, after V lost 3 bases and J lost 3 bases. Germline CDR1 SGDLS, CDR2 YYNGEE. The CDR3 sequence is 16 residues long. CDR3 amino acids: CASSGGTSGMTDTQYF. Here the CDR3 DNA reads TGTGCCAGCAGCGGTGGGACTAGCGGCATGACAGATACGCAGTATTTT.

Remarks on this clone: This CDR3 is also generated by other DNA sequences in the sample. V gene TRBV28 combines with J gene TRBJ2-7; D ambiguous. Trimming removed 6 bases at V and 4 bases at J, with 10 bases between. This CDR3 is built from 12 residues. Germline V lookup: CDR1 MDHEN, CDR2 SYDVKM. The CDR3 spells CASSTRRYEQYF. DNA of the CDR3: TGTGCCAGCAGCACCCGAAGGTACGAGCAGTACTTC.

The CDR3, as DNA: TGTGCCAGCAGTGACCCTCCGGCACAGGTCCTCTACGAGCAGTACTTC. Its translation: CASSDPPAQVLYEQYF. The chain recombines TRBV6-8 with TRBJ2-7, with a tentative D call TRBD1 (5 bases). In germline, CDR1 is MNHGY, CDR2 SAAAGT. This CDR3 comprises 16 residues. Trimming stripped 5 bases from V and 3 bases from J, with 20 bases between.

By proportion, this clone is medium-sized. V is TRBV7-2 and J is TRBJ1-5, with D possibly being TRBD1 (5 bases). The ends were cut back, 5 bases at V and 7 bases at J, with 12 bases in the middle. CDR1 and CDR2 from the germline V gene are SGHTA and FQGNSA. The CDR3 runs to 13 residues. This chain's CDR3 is CASSPRDLQPQHF. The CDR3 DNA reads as TGTGCCAGCAGCCCCCGGGACCTGCAGCCCCAGCATTTT. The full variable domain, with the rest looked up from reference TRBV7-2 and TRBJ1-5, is GAGVSQSPSNKVTEKGKDVELRCDPISGHTALYWYRQSLGQGLEFLIYFQGNSAPDKSGLPSDRFSAERTGGSVSTLTIQRTQQEDSAVYLCASSPRDLQPQHFGDGTRLSIL.

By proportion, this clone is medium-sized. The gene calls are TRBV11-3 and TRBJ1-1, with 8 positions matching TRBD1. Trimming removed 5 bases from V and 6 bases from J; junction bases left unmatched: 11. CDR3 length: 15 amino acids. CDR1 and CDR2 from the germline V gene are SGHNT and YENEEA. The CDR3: CASSPRTGWDAEAFF. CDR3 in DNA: TGTGCCAGCAGCCCTCGGACAGGGTGGGACGCTGAAGCTTTCTTT. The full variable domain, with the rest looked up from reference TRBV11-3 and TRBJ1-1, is EAGVVQSPRYKIIEKKQPVAFWCNPISGHNTLYWYLQNLGQGPELLIRYENEEAVDDSQLPKDRFSAERLKGVDSTLKIQPAELGDSAVYLCASSPRTGWDAEAFFGQGTRLTVV.

This chain's CDR3 is CASSQWLESYGYTF. The CDR3 nucleotides are TGCGCCAGCAGCCAGTGGTTAGAATCCTATGGCTACACCTTC. The chain recombines TRBV4-1 with TRBJ1-2, with D uncertain. The CDR3 has 14 residues. V was clipped by 3 bases and J by 4 bases, with 12 bases between them. CDR1 is MGHRA, CDR2 YSYEKL, per germline.

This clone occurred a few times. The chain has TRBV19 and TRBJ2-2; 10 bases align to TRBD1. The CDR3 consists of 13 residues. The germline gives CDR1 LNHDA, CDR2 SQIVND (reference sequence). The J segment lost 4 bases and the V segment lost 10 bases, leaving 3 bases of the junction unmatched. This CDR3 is CATDRGPTGELFF. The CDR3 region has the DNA TGTGCCACAGACAGGGGGCCCACCGGGGAGCTGTTTTTT.

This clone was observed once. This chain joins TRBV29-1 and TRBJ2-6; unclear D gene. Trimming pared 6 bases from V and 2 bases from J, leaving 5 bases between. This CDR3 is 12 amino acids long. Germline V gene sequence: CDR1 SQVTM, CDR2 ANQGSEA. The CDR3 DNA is TGCAGCGTCCAGGCTGGGGCCAACGTCCTGACTTTC. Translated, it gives CSVQAGANVLTF.

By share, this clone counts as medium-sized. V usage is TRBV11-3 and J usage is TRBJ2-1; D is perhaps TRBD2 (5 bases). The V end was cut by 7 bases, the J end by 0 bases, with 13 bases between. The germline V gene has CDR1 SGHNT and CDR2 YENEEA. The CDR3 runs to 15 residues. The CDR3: CASKPGLSSYNEQFF. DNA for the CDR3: TGTGCCAGCAAGCCAGGACTGAGCTCCTACAATGAGCAGTTCTTC.

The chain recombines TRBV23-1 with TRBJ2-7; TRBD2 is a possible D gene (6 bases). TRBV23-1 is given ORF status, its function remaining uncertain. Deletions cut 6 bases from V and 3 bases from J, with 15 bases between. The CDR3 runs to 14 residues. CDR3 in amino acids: CASSLSGGLYEQYF. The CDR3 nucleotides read TGCGCCAGCAGCTTGTCCGGGGGACTCTACGAGCAGTACTTC.

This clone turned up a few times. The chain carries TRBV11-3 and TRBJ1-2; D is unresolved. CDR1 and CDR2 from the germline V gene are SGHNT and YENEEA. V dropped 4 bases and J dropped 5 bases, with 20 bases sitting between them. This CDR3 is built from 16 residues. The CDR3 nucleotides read TGTGCCAGCAGCTCTCCAGACGACCCGAAGGGATATGGCTACACCTTC. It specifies CASSSPDDPKGYGYTF.

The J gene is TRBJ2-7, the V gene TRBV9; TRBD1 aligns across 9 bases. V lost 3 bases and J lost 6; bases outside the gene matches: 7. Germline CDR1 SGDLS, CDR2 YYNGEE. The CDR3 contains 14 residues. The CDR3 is CASSEGTGFREQYF. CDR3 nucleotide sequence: TGTGCCAGCAGCGAGGGGACAGGGTTTCGCGAGCAGTACTTC.

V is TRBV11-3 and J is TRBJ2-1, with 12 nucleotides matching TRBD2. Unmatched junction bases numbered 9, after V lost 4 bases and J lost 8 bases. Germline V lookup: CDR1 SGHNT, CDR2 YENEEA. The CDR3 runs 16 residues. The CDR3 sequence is CASSWVGLAGRDEQFF. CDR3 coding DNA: TGTGCCAGCAGCTGGGTGGGACTAGCGGGCCGGGATGAGCAGTTCTTC. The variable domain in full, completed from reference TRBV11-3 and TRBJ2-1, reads EAGVVQSPRYKIIEKKQPVAFWCNPISGHNTLYWYLQNLGQGPELLIRYENEEAVDDSQLPKDRFSAERLKGVDSTLKIQPAELGDSAVYLCASSWVGLAGRDEQFFGPGTRLTVL.

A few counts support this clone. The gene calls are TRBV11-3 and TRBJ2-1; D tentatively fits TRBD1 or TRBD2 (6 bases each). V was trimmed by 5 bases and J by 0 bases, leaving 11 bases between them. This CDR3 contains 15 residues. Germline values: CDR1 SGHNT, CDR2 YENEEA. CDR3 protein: CASSQGGSSYNEQFF. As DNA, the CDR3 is TGTGCCAGCAGCCAAGGGGGGAGCTCCTACAATGAGCAGTTCTTC.

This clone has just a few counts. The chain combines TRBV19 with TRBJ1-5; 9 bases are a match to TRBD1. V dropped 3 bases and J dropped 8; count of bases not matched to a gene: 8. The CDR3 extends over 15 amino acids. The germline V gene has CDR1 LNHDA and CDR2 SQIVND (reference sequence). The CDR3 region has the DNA TGTGCCAGTAGTATGCAACAGGGGGCTCAGGAGCCCCAGCATTTT. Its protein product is CASSMQQGAQEPQHF.

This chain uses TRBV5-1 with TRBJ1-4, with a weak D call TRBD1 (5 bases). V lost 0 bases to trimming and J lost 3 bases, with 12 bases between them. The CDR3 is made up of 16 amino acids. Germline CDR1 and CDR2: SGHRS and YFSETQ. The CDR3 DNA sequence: TGCGCCAGCAGCTTGGCCGTAGGGGTCTCTAATGAAAAACTGTTTTTT. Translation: CASSLAVGVSNEKLFF.